Shown below are 32 T cell receptor beta chains from a single sample sequenced in a study of control samples from healthy donors and cancer patients. Clones were read by immunoSEQ multiplex PCR, and TCRdb kept only the in-frame ones, dropping some. The table records around 55,000 clones, roughly 95% of them present only once. The material sequenced was blood. Source of these receptors: a woman in her late teens or twenties in good health.

The chain is built from TRBV2 and TRBJ2-2; weak D call: TRBD2 (5 bases). V lost 9 bases, J lost 1 base, and 15 bases lay in between. The CDR3 is made up of 15 amino acids. Germline V lookup: CDR1 SNHLY, CDR2 FYNNEI. In DNA, the CDR3 is TGTGCCAGTGCTAGCACGGGCAAGAACACCGGGGAGCTGTTTTTT. Translating gives CASASTGKNTGELFF.

CDR3 nucleotide sequence: TGTGCCAGTAGTATTTCGGACAGGGACGGCTACGAGCAGTACTTC. It is translated as CASSISDRDGYEQYF. This rearrangement joins TRBV19 to TRBJ2-7; 8 positions match TRBD1. Per the germline V gene, CDR1 is LNHDA and CDR2 is SQIVND (reference sequence). This CDR3 has 15 residues. The J segment lost 3 bases and the V segment lost 3 bases, leaving 7 bases of the junction unmatched.

The V call is TRBV6-2 or TRBV6-3, the J call TRBJ2-5, with a tentative D call TRBD1 (5 bases). The CDR3 length is 13 residues. The V end was cut by 6 bases, the J end by 2 bases, with 10 bases between. Germline V gene sequence: CDR1 MNHEY, CDR2 SVGEGT. The CDR3, as DNA: TGTGCCAGCAGCCCGACAGCACAAGAGACCCAGTACTTC. This sequence encodes CASSPTAQETQYF.

The V call is TRBV10-3, the J call TRBJ2-1; D is possibly TRBD1 (6 bases). The CDR3 contains 15 residues. Germline V CDR1 and CDR2: ENHRY, SYGVKD. The V gene lost 6 bases and the J gene lost 8 bases, with 20 bases spanning the gap. CDR3 region: CAIRSRDIGRDEQFF. The CDR3 DNA sequence: TGTGCCATCAGGAGCCGGGACATAGGGCGGGATGAGCAGTTCTTC.

The chain couples TRBV11-2 to TRBJ1-2; D remains unclear. The germline gives CDR1 SGHAT, CDR2 FQNNGV. The ends were cut back, 0 bases at V and 6 bases at J, with 20 bases in the middle. The CDR3 totals 17 residues. In DNA, the CDR3 is TGTGCCAGCAGCTTAGATCCCCTTGGGCCCGGGCGGGATGGCTACACCTTC. The encoded protein is CASSLDPLGPGRDGYTF.

This CDR3 reads CASSNTRFAGLMDQHF. CDR3 coding DNA: TGTGCCAGTAGTAATACAAGGTTTGCAGGGTTAATGGATCAGCATTTT. The chain carries TRBV19 and TRBJ1-5; a weak D match, TRBD1 (5 bases). The germline gives CDR1 LNHDA, CDR2 SQIVND (reference sequence). The CDR3 consists of 16 residues. The V and J ends lost 4 bases and 13 bases respectively, with 26 bases between them. Filled out from reference TRBV19 and TRBJ1-5, the complete variable domain reads DGGITQSPKYLFRKEGQNVTLSCEQNLNHDAMYWYRQDPGQGLRLIYYSQIVNDFQKGDIAEGYSVSREKKESFPLTVTSAQKNPTAFYLCASSNTRFAGLMDQHFGDGTRLSIL.

The chain uses TRBV7-3 and TRBJ2-3; D unresolved. Germline values: CDR1 SGHTA, CDR2 FQGTGA. The CDR3 has 14 residues. The V and J ends lost 1 base and 11 bases respectively, with 16 bases between them. The CDR3 DNA is TGTGCCAGCAGCTTAAAGGCATCGACTGGGAAGCAGTATTTT. This codes for CASSLKASTGKQYF.

V is TRBV4-3 and J is TRBJ2-1; the match to TRBD1 covers 7 bases. With 0 bases clipped from V and 9 bases from J, the junction kept 2 bases outside the gene matches. The germline gives CDR1 LGHNA, CDR2 YSLEER. The CDR3 sequence is 13 residues long. The CDR3 sequence: CASSQDPGGEQFF. In nucleotides, the CDR3 is TGCGCCAGCAGCCAAGATCCAGGGGGTGAGCAGTTCTTC.

The chain uses TRBV4-1 and TRBJ1-6; D is possibly TRBD1 (5 bases). The V end was cut by 0 bases, the J end by 7 bases, with 19 bases between. The CDR3 totals 18 residues. The germline CDR1 and CDR2 sequences are MGHRA and YSYEKL. The CDR3 sequence is CASSQDLVGTAYNSPLHF. CDR3 in DNA: TGCGCCAGCAGCCAAGACCTGGTAGGGACGGCATACAATTCACCCCTCCACTTT.

The J gene is TRBJ1-1, the V gene TRBV15; the D is unclear. The CDR3 length is 17 residues. Trimming shortened V by 0 bases and J by 9 bases, and 23 bases separated the two germline ends. Germline V gives CDR1 LNHNV, CDR2 YYDKDF (reference sequence). Written as DNA, the CDR3 is TGTGCCACCAGCAGAGATCAAGGTCTTATGGGCCCTCCAAAAGCTTTCTTT. Translation gives CATSRDQGLMGPPKAFF.

V gene TRBV2 combines with J gene TRBJ2-5, with 14 positions matching TRBD2. V trimming: 6 bases; J trimming: 4 bases; junction bases outside the gene matches: 4. The CDR3 has 15 amino acids. Germline CDR1 is SNHLY and CDR2 is FYNNEI. The CDR3 sequence is CASRVGTSGGETQYF. The CDR3 DNA sequence: TGTGCCAGCAGAGTCGGGACTAGCGGGGGAGAGACCCAGTACTTC.

The gene calls are TRBV6-4 and TRBJ2-3, with TRBD2 matching over 10 bases. The CDR3 has 14 amino acids. Germline CDR1 is MRHNA and CDR2 is SNTAGT. V shed 5 bases and J 2 bases; nucleotides not matched to a gene: 1. The CDR3 nucleotides are TGTGCCAGCAGTAGCGGGGGGGCCACAGATACGCAGTATTTT. It is translated as CASSSGGATDTQYF.

The chain has TRBV28 and TRBJ2-1; D is ambiguous. The CDR3 sequence is 13 residues long. Germline CDR1 reads MDHEN; CDR2 reads SYDVKM. V shed 3 bases and J shed 4 bases, with 7 bases lying between them. CDR3: CASSFIGYNEQFF. The CDR3 coding sequence is TGTGCCAGCAGTTTTATTGGGTACAATGAGCAGTTCTTC.

The chain links TRBV6-4 to TRBJ1-1; no firm D call. Germline V gene sequence: CDR1 MRHNA, CDR2 SNTAGT. The CDR3 consists of 13 residues. V shed 3 bases and J shed 3 bases, with 8 bases lying between them. The CDR3 here is CASSDREDTEAFF. The CDR3 DNA sequence: TGTGCCAGCAGTGATCGGGAGGACACTGAAGCTTTCTTT.

This chain joins TRBV7-8 and TRBJ2-7; D is perhaps TRBD2 (5 bases). The CDR3 has 14 residues. V gave up 3 bases and J gave up 8 bases, with 17 bases separating them. CDR1 is SGHVS, CDR2 FQNEAQ, per germline. CDR3: CASSLVGGDTQQYF. CDR3 coding DNA: TGTGCCAGCAGCTTGGTTGGAGGCGATACCCAGCAGTACTTC.

This clone is a singleton in its sample. The V gene is TRBV7-9, the J gene TRBJ1-2; TRBD1 is a possible D gene (6 bases). The CDR3 extends over 15 amino acids. V lost 2 bases, J lost 5 bases, and 15 bases lay in between. Germline V CDR1 and CDR2: SEHNR, FQNEAQ (reference sequence). In nucleotides, the CDR3 is TGTGCCAGCAGCTTAAACCAACAGGGAATATATGGCTACACCTTC. Translated: CASSLNQQGIYGYTF.

The V call is TRBV29-1, the J call TRBJ1-3; D perhaps matches TRBD1 (5 bases). The CDR3 spans 14 residues. The germline V and J ends were trimmed by 8 bases and 0 bases, with 14 bases remaining between them. CDR1 is SQVTM and CDR2 is ANQGSEA in the germline V gene. CDR3 in amino acids: CSFMGGISGNTIYF. The CDR3 DNA reads as TGCAGCTTTATGGGGGGTATCTCTGGAAACACCATATATTTT.

This clone was picked up one time. This chain uses TRBV7-2 with TRBJ2-3; TRBD2 matches 12 bases. CDR1 and CDR2 (germline): SGHTA, FQGNSA. The CDR3 runs to 16 residues. The V segment lost 1 base and the J segment 7 bases; nucleotides outside the gene matches: 6. CDR3 DNA sequence: TGTGCCAGCAGCTTAGGGTCTAGCGGGGGGGGGAATACGCAGTATTTT. As protein: CASSLGSSGGGNTQYF.

The V gene is TRBV7-2, the J gene TRBJ1-6; no definite D call. The V gene lost 0 bases and the J gene lost 10 bases, with 7 bases spanning the gap. The CDR3 spans 13 residues. Germline CDR1 reads SGHTA; CDR2 reads FQGNSA. CDR3 nucleotide sequence: TGTGCCAGCAGCTTAGCCGGCCAGTCACCCCTCCACTTT. Protein product: CASSLAGQSPLHF.

The V call is TRBV5-1, the J call TRBJ1-1, with a tentative D call TRBD1 (5 bases). Germline V gene sequence: CDR1 SGHRS, CDR2 YFSETQ. Trimming pared 5 bases from V and 2 bases from J, leaving 10 bases between. This CDR3 has 13 residues. The CDR3 here is CASSYQGNTEAFF. The CDR3 nucleotides are TGCGCCAGCAGTTATCAGGGTAACACTGAAGCTTTCTTT.

The chain recombines TRBV7-2 with TRBJ2-5; TRBD1 matches at 7 bases. Trimming removed 5 bases from V and 1 base from J; junction bases left unmatched: 16. The V gene's germline CDR1 is SGHTA and CDR2 FQGNSA. This CDR3 has 18 amino acids. The DNA of the CDR3 is TGTGCCAGCAGCCCCGCCGGGACAGCTAAAAGGGTCCAAGAGACCCAGTACTTC. Amino acids: CASSPAGTAKRVQETQYF.

The chain has TRBV5-1 and TRBJ1-2; D unclear. This CDR3 is 13 amino acids long. Germline lookup yields CDR1 SGHRS and CDR2 YFSETQ. Trimming stripped 0 bases from V and 3 bases from J, with 6 bases between. In DNA form, the CDR3 reads TGCGCCAGCAGCTTGGTTTTAGACTATGGCTACACCTTC. It codes for CASSLVLDYGYTF.

Only one count was recorded for this clone. The gene calls are TRBV28 and TRBJ1-1, with D uncertain. The CDR3 is made up of 13 amino acids. CDR1 is MDHEN and CDR2 is SYDVKM in the germline V gene. Trimming pared 7 bases from V and 8 bases from J, leaving 17 bases between. CDR3 coding DNA: TGTGCCAGCATACAAGTAGGCGCTCTAGAAGCTTTCTTT. It is translated as CASIQVGALEAFF.

The V call is TRBV19, the J call TRBJ1-2; possibly TRBD1 for D (6 bases). The CDR3 is 14 residues long. Germline V gene sequence: CDR1 LNHDA, CDR2 SQIVND (reference sequence). The V end was cut by 3 bases, the J end by 4 bases, with 12 bases between. The CDR3 loop reads CASSMDTGLYGYTF. The CDR3 bases are TGTGCCAGTAGTATGGACACAGGGCTCTATGGCTACACCTTC.

The chain recombines TRBV20-1 with TRBJ2-7, with D uncertain. This CDR3 is built from 11 residues. CDR1 and CDR2 from the germline V gene are DFQATT and SNEGSKA (reference sequence). Trimming took off 6 bases at V and 7 bases at J, with 13 bases between the two ends. CDR3 loop: CSARLLGEQYF. CDR3 bases: TGCAGTGCCAGGCTACTCGGGGAGCAGTACTTC.

V usage is TRBV18 and J usage is TRBJ1-3; no definite D call. V was shortened by 5 bases and J by 0 bases, with 8 bases between the two germline ends. The germline gives CDR1 KGHSH, CDR2 LQKENI. The CDR3 is 14 residues long. CDR3 sequence reads: CASSSQLSGNTIYF. CDR3 DNA sequence: TGTGCCAGCTCAAGCCAGCTCTCTGGAAACACCATATATTTT.

V is TRBV4-1 and J is TRBJ2-5, with a possible D match to TRBD1 (5 bases). CDR3 length: 16 residues. Per the germline V gene, CDR1 is MGHRA and CDR2 is YSYEKL. Between the trimmed V and J ends, which lost 1 base and 2 bases, there was a span of 14 bases. The CDR3 DNA sequence: TGCGCCAGCAGCCAAGTGGGGCTTTTCCAACAAGAGACCCAGTACTTC. It encodes CASSQVGLFQQETQYF.

The V call is TRBV6-1, the J call TRBJ1-1; D is unclear. Germline CDR1 and CDR2: MNHNS and SASEGT. This CDR3 region has 16 residues. The V and J ends lost 2 bases and 0 bases respectively, with 13 bases between them. CDR3 region: CASSENRLSMNTEAFF. For the CDR3, the DNA is TGTGCCAGCAGTGAAAACAGACTCTCCATGAACACTGAAGCTTTCTTT.

The chain combines TRBV7-9 with TRBJ2-5; D not resolved. Trimming shortened V by 4 bases and J by 4 bases, and 7 bases separated the two germline ends. The CDR3 is 12 residues long. The germline V gene has CDR1 SEHNR and CDR2 FQNEAQ (reference sequence). The CDR3 nucleotides are TGTGCCAGCAGCTACGGCTCAGAGACCCAGTACTTC. This codes for CASSYGSETQYF. Using reference TRBV7-9 and TRBJ2-5 for the parts outside the CDR3, the full variable domain is DTGVSQNPRHKITKRGQNVTFRCDPISEHNRLYWYRQTLGQGPEFLTYFQNEAQLEKSRLLSDRFSAERPKGSFSTLEIQRTEQGDSAMYLCASSYGSETQYFGPGTRLLVL.

The rearrangement links TRBV30 to TRBJ1-6; D is uncertain. Germline V gene data show CDR1 as GTSNPN and CDR2 as SVGIG (reference sequence). The CDR3 is 11 amino acids. The V end was cut by 8 bases, the J end by 7 bases, with 9 bases between. The CDR3 DNA reads as TGTGCCCTGGAAAGAAATTCACCCCTCCACTTT. This codes for CALERNSPLHF.

The CDR3 protein is CASIPSGGGTYGYTF. CDR3 coding DNA: TGTGCCAGTATCCCCTCAGGCGGAGGGACCTATGGCTACACCTTC. J is TRBJ1-2 and V is TRBV19, with D perhaps TRBD1 (5 bases). The V gene lost 7 bases and the J gene lost 4 bases, with 19 bases spanning the gap. CDR1 is LNHDA, CDR2 SQIVND, per germline (reference sequence). This CDR3 is built from 15 residues.

This chain uses TRBV6-5 with TRBJ1-2; D is possibly TRBD1 (6 bases). The CDR3 loop spans 13 amino acids. Germline loops: CDR1 MNHEY, CDR2 SVGAGI. The V and J ends lost 6 bases and 3 bases respectively, with 11 bases between them. CDR3 residues: CASREDSYYGYTF. The CDR3 DNA follows: TGTGCCAGCAGAGAGGACAGCTACTATGGCTACACCTTC.